A selection of T cell receptor beta chains follows, all from one sample in a study of long-term antiretroviral therapy in people with HIV. Only in-frame clones appear in the TCRdb table, and some are missing; sequencing was by immunoSEQ multiplex PCR. This sample carries roughly 17,000 clones, around 96% of them seen once, and the ten largest clones take around 1.4%. The material sequenced was unsorted PBMCs, taken around 10 years after starting antiretroviral therapy. These TCRs come from a man aged 25 to 40 with HIV. CDR3s include the opening cysteine and the closing phenylalanine or tryptophan. Clone size is stated in some rows and not others, as once, few, many or a class when expanded.

CASSGTGLDTQYF | NA | TRBV2
CASSFLWGPNEQYF | NA | TRBV11-2
CASSLWDREVCGTEAFF | NA | TRBV21-1
CSASGGQPQHF | NA | TRBV20-1
CASSTGGGNEQFF | NA | TRBV9
CASRFRDRPTGELFF | NA | TRBV28
CASSLGHLGELFF | NA | TRBV28
CASSDSAGGSDTQYF | NA | TRBV6-4
CASSAEVNEQFF | NA | TRBV5-1
CASSLTRALDNEQFF | NA | TRBV5-5
CASSSNLGRGGTQYF | NA | TRBV5-1
CASSPQVDTEAFF | NA | TRBV5-1
CASKGWTSTETQYF | NA | TRBV2
CARSLRLVEGGYTF | NA | TRBV5-3
CASSLGGATPSGANVLTF | NA | TRBV5-1
CASSLAERSSYNSPLHF | once | TRBV5-1
CASSRTGGNTIYF | NA | TRBV6-1
CASSLATGLTEAFF | NA | TRBV7-8
CASSDGLVGEQFF | NA | TRBV7-2
CASSLRQGFGGELFF | NA | TRBV11-2
CASSETSGGPDTQYF | NA | TRBV6-1
CASSSDYYGYTF | NA | TRBV5-1
CASGSSYGYTF | NA | TRBV27
CASSDSGWGAKNTEAFF | once | TRBV6-1
CASSPPTTQHTEAFF | NA | TRBV28
CASSQGNSPYNEQFF | once | TRBV4-1
CASRLGQGFFDEQYF | NA | TRBV27